The 18 T cell receptor beta chains in this list originate from one sample, sequenced in a study of cytomegalovirus exposure and HLA in healthy donors. PCR involved 60 Vbeta and 13 Jbeta primers. The repertoire was sequenced with immunoSEQ multiplex PCR; TCRdb's copy has only in-frame clones and lacks some. In the table there are some 150,000 clones, roughly 70% of which are singletons. Sequencing was carried out using PBMCs. These receptors were collected from a man aged 55 to 70 in good health and CMV-seronegative.

CDR3 sequence (DNA): TGTGCCAGCGGCGAACTGAGCGGGACAGGGTTCACTGAAGCTTTCTTT. It yields the protein CASGELSGTGFTEAFF. This chain connects TRBV27 to TRBJ1-1; TRBD1 agrees at 9 bases. Germline CDR1 reads MNHEY; CDR2 reads SMNVEV (reference sequence). This CDR3 comprises 16 residues. The V segment lost 8 bases and the J segment 4 bases; nucleotides outside the gene matches: 14.

The sample holds a few counts of this clone. V and J are TRBV7-2 and TRBJ2-7; 7 nucleotides align to TRBD2. J lost 0 bases, V lost 3 bases, and 8 bases had no gene match. The V gene's germline CDR1 is SGHTA and CDR2 FQGNSA. The CDR3 totals 16 residues. CDR3 nucleotides: TGTGCCAGCAGCTTGGGCGGGAGTATCCCCTCCTACGAGCAGTACTTC. Protein product: CASSLGGSIPSYEQYF.

V gene TRBV6-1 combines with J gene TRBJ1-5; 7 bases fit TRBD1. V trimming: 6 bases; J trimming: 5 bases; junction bases outside the gene matches: 7. This CDR3 contains 14 residues. Germline CDR1 and CDR2: MNHNS and SASEGT. The CDR3 DNA reads TGTGCCAGCAGGAGTGGGGGGACAGATCAGCCCCAGCATTTT. Its protein product is CASRSGGTDQPQHF.

As concerns this clone: Other DNA sequences in the same sample also yield this CDR3. V gene TRBV5-4 combines with J gene TRBJ2-2; 7 bases map to TRBD2. Germline CDR1 reads SGHNT; CDR2 reads YYREEE (reference sequence). This CDR3 has 15 amino acids. The J segment lost 3 bases and the V segment lost 0 bases, leaving 2 bases of the junction unmatched. This CDR3 is CASSLGGRYTGELFF. The CDR3 DNA reads as TGTGCCAGCAGCTTGGGCGGGAGATACACCGGGGAGCTGTTTTTT.

This clone was seen only a few times. The gene calls are TRBV28 and TRBJ2-1; maybe TRBD1 (6 bases). Trimming took 6 bases from V and 8 from J, leaving 14 bases between them. The CDR3 length is 13 residues. Germline assignment: CDR1 MDHEN and CDR2 SYDVKM. The CDR3 bases are TGTGCCAGCAGGGGGGCAGTCCCCGATGAGCAGTTCTTC. This translates into CASRGAVPDEQFF.

The chain recombines TRBV19 with TRBJ1-5, with D unclear. Deletions cut 6 bases from V and 0 bases from J, with 6 bases between. The germline gives CDR1 LNHDA, CDR2 SQIVND (reference sequence). This CDR3 contains 13 residues. The CDR3 DNA is TGTGCCAGTAGACCCAGTAGCAATCAGCCCCAGCATTTT. Protein product: CASRPSSNQPQHF. The variable domain in full, with the rest retrieved from reference TRBV19 and TRBJ1-5, is DGGITQSPKYLFRKEGQNVTLSCEQNLNHDAMYWYRQDPGQGLRLIYYSQIVNDFQKGDIAEGYSVSREKKESFPLTVTSAQKNPTAFYLCASRPSSNQPQHFGDGTRLSIL.

This clone turned up a few times. The chain uses TRBV30 and TRBJ2-7; a possible D gene is TRBD1 (6 bases). The CDR3 covers 16 residues. The V gene's germline CDR1 is GTSNPN and CDR2 SVGIG (reference sequence). V was trimmed by 2 bases and J by 2 bases, leaving 19 bases between them. CDR3 in DNA: TGTGCCTGGAGTCCCCTGGGGGCCCTCGGGGCCTACGAGCAGTACTTC. Its protein is CAWSPLGALGAYEQYF.

This chain links TRBV12-5 with TRBJ2-1; D might be TRBD2 (6 bases). The CDR3 sequence is 15 residues long. Germline values: CDR1 LGHNT, CDR2 FRNRAP. V was pared by 2 bases and J by 3 bases, with 11 bases between. CDR3 protein: CASGLSWRDYNEQFF. In nucleotides, the CDR3 is TGTGCTAGTGGTTTGAGCTGGCGGGACTACAATGAGCAGTTCTTC.

The CDR3 sequence is CASSLTGRDEAFF. CDR3 bases: TGCGCCAGCAGCTTGACAGGGAGAGATGAAGCTTTCTTT. This rearrangement joins TRBV5-1 to TRBJ1-1, with D possibly matching TRBD1 (6 bases). CDR3 size: 13 residues. The V end lost 1 base, the J end lost 7 bases, and 11 bases lay between the germline ends. Germline CDR1 and CDR2: SGHRS and YFSETQ.

The V gene is TRBV5-4, the J gene TRBJ2-2; perhaps TRBD2 as D (6 bases). The CDR3 covers 16 residues. Germline V lookup: CDR1 SGHNT, CDR2 YYREEE (reference sequence). Trimming removed 7 bases from V and 7 bases from J, with 23 bases in between. CDR3 nucleotide sequence: TGTGCCAGCGGATCACCCTGGCGGGAAGAGAACGGGGAGCTGTTTTTT. Protein product: CASGSPWREENGELFF.

The chain carries TRBV28 and TRBJ1-1; 7 bases align to TRBD1. Germline lookup yields CDR1 MDHEN and CDR2 SYDVKM. V was pared by 6 bases and J by 4 bases, with 14 bases of the junction left unmatched. This CDR3 spans 16 amino acids. The CDR3: CASSLDRSPWGTEAFF. The CDR3 nucleotides are TGTGCCAGCAGCCTGGACAGGTCTCCTTGGGGCACTGAAGCTTTCTTT.

This sequence joins TRBV5-4 and TRBJ2-6, with 11 bases identical to TRBD1. Trimming at V came to 1 base and at J to 4 bases, leaving 4 bases not matched to a gene. Germline V gene sequence: CDR1 SGHNT, CDR2 YYREEE (reference sequence). The CDR3 totals 17 residues. This CDR3 is CASSLRTGGEGANVLTF. As DNA, the CDR3 is TGTGCCAGCAGCTTGAGGACAGGGGGCGAAGGGGCCAACGTCCTGACTTTC.

This chain joins TRBV7-3 and TRBJ2-1, with 16 positions matching TRBD2. V lost 4 bases and J lost 10; bases outside the gene matches: 10. Germline V gene sequence: CDR1 SGHTA, CDR2 FQGTGA. The CDR3 runs to 17 residues. CDR3 in amino acids: CASSSPGLAGGHHEQFF. In DNA form, the CDR3 reads TGTGCCAGCAGCTCACCGGGACTAGCGGGAGGGCATCACGAGCAGTTCTTC.

V and J are TRBV2 and TRBJ2-1; TRBD1 matches 8 bases. The CDR3 extends over 15 amino acids. CDR1 and CDR2 from the germline V gene are SNHLY and FYNNEI. With V trimmed by 4 bases and J by 0 bases, 2 bases remained unmatched. The CDR3: CASSATGGSYNEQFF. Written as DNA, the CDR3 is TGTGCCAGCAGTGCTACAGGGGGCTCCTACAATGAGCAGTTCTTC. The entire variable domain, with the rest obtained from reference TRBV2 and TRBJ2-1, is as follows: EPEVTQTPSHQVTQMGQEVILRCVPISNHLYFYWYRQILGQKVEFLVSFYNNEISEKSEIFDDQFSVERPDGSNFTLKIRSTKLEDSAMYFCASSATGGSYNEQFFGPGTRLTVL.

The V and J genes are TRBV7-2 and TRBJ1-5, with TRBD1 matching over 9 bases. CDR3 length equals 14 residues. Looked up from germline, CDR1 is SGHTA and CDR2 is FQGNSA. V lost 6 bases, J lost 6 bases, and 6 bases stayed unmatched. The CDR3 nucleotides read TGTGCCAGCAGTTTTGACAGGGGGGGTCAGCCCCAGCATTTT. The encoded protein is CASSFDRGGQPQHF.

The chain has TRBV5-1 and TRBJ2-3; 9 nucleotides match TRBD2. V lost 4 bases, J lost 3 bases, and 6 bases stayed unmatched. Germline CDR1 reads SGHRS; CDR2 reads YFSETQ. This CDR3 is 15 amino acids long. The CDR3 region is CASSALAGKTDTQYF. The CDR3 DNA sequence: TGCGCCAGCAGCGCGCTAGCGGGAAAAACAGATACGCAGTATTTT. The full variable domain, in which reference TRBV5-1 and TRBJ2-3 provide the parts outside the CDR3, is KAGVTQTPRYLIKTRGQQVTLSCSPISGHRSVSWYQQTPGQGLQFLFEYFSETQRNKGNFPGRFSGRQFSNSRSEMNVSTLELGDSALYLCASSALAGKTDTQYFGPGTRLTVL.

The chain uses TRBV6-5 and TRBJ2-7, with 9 nucleotides matching TRBD2. This CDR3 spans 15 amino acids. J lost 3 bases, V lost 7 bases, and 10 bases had no gene match. Looked up from germline, CDR1 is MNHEY and CDR2 is SVGAGI. The CDR3 protein is CASTTGTSRYYEQYF. For the CDR3, the DNA is TGTGCCAGCACTACCGGGACTAGCAGGTACTACGAGCAGTACTTC.

This rearrangement joins TRBV19 to TRBJ2-7; TRBD2 might be the D (5 bases). The germline V and J ends were trimmed by 3 bases and 4 bases, with 10 bases remaining between them. Germline values: CDR1 LNHDA, CDR2 SQIVND (reference sequence). The CDR3 has 13 residues. The CDR3 spells CASSIEGGYEQYF. As DNA, the CDR3 is TGTGCCAGTAGTATTGAAGGAGGTTACGAGCAGTACTTC.